The 21 T cell receptor beta chains below all came from one sample that was sequenced in a study of tumor-infiltrating lymphocytes in primary liver carcinoma. Production of TCR beta cDNA used roughly 500 ng total RNA together with a constant-region primer. Modified slightly, ARM-PCR produced TCR beta libraries over three nested multiplex PCR rounds. The first two PCR rounds, nine to ten cycles each, used TRBV1-TRBV30 forward primers and a C-beta reverse primer. TCRdb ran MiXCR on the multiplex PCR reads and lists one entry per CDR3 protein. Here the sample spans approximately 340,000 distinct CDR3 sequences, 65% being singletons. Unsorted whole blood yielded blood RNA, and germline DNA was extracted as well. The material sequenced was peripheral blood. The source of these receptors is a man aged 35-49 years with primary liver carcinoma and hepatitis B virus infection.

Of note for this clonotype: Lacking the conserved final phenylalanine or tryptophan, this CDR3 likely reflects a read error. This rearrangement joins TRBV6-5 to TRBJ2-1; 8 positions match TRBD2. V was pared by 2 bases and J by 9 bases, with 15 bases of the junction left unmatched. The CDR3 has 17 residues. Germline values: CDR1 MNHEY, CDR2 SVGAGI. CDR3 region: CASSYPIRELAESEQFL. DNA of the CDR3: TGTGCCAGCAGTTACCCTATTCGGGAACTAGCGGAAAGTGAGCAGTTCTTA.

A word on this clonotype: At one boundary the junction diverges from the germline segment, which might be a read error. The chain recombines TRBV12-3 or TRBV12-4 with TRBJ2-2; 7 bases align to TRBD2. The CDR3 covers 16 residues. CDR3 in amino acids: CASSGSGLVVRGELFF. The CDR3 DNA is TGTGCCAGCAGCGGCTCTGGACTAGTGGTCAGAGGGGAACTGTTTTTT.

For this clonotype: It is likely a read error, because the conserved phenylalanine at the end of the CDR3 is missing. The chain is built from TRBV6-2 or TRBV6-3 and TRBJ2-1; 11 bases map to TRBD2. Germline values: CDR1 MNHEY, CDR2 SVGEGT. J gave up 6 bases and V 4 bases, and 8 bases lay outside the gene matches. The CDR3 runs 16 residues. Here the CDR3 reads CASSFGTSGLVNEQFS. The CDR3 DNA reads TGTGCCAGCAGTTTCGGGACTAGCGGACTCGTCAATGAGCAGTTCTCC.

This clonotype was detected ten times or more. The V and J genes are TRBV4-1 and TRBJ2-5; 9 bases agree with TRBD2. Germline trimming cut 1 base from V and 5 bases from J; bases unmatched to any gene: 11. In germline, CDR1 is MGHRA, CDR2 YSYEKL. The CDR3 consists of 17 residues. The CDR3 sequence is CASSQGIGAGGGETQYF. CDR3 in DNA: TGCGCCAGCAGCCAAGGGATCGGAGCGGGAGGCGGCGAGACCCAGTACTTC.

Note on this clonotype: This may arise from a read error, as a much more abundant clone is one base away. V is TRBV6-2 or TRBV6-3 and J is TRBJ1-2, with D maybe TRBD1 (5 bases). Germline V gene sequence: CDR1 MNHEY, CDR2 SVGEGT. The CDR3 covers 12 residues. V lost 10 bases, J lost 3 bases, and 12 bases lay in between. The CDR3 DNA reads as TGTGCCAACCGGGACTCAGACTATGGCTACACCTTC. It is translated as CANRDSDYGYTF.

This clonotype was recorded at least ten times. The V call is TRBV6-2 or TRBV6-3, the J call TRBJ1-5; D perhaps matches TRBD1 (6 bases). Looked up from germline, CDR1 is MNHEY and CDR2 is SVGEGT. V gave up 5 bases and J gave up 1 base, with 12 bases separating them. The CDR3 length is 15 residues. The CDR3 loop is CASSKQGVSNQPQHF. CDR3 coding DNA: TGTGCCAGCAGTAAACAGGGTGTCAGCAATCAGCCCCAGCATTTT.

Turning to this clonotype: Without the conserved terminal phenylalanine or tryptophan, this CDR3 likely stems from a read error. This rearrangement joins TRBV6-1 to TRBJ2-6; D may match TRBD1 or TRBD2 (6 bases each). This CDR3 is 19 amino acids long. Germline V gene data show CDR1 as MNHNS and CDR2 as SASEGT. V dropped 2 bases and J dropped 0 bases, with 17 bases sitting between them. In DNA form, the CDR3 reads TGTGCCAGCAGTGAAAGGAGGGGGAGTGGGATCTCTGGGGCCAACGTCCTGACTTCC. This sequence encodes CASSERRGSGISGANVLTS.

This clonotype came up a few times. V gene TRBV5-4 combines with J gene TRBJ1-3; D gene ambiguous. Trimming removed 9 bases from V and 0 bases from J, with 10 bases in between. The CDR3 has 13 amino acids. Germline CDR1 reads SGHNT; CDR2 reads YYREEE (reference sequence). The CDR3 loop is CATREVSGNTIYF. CDR3 DNA: TGTGCCACCCGGGAGGTCTCTGGAAACACCATATATTTT.

This chain joins TRBV28 and TRBJ2-3; 9 nucleotides match TRBD2. The CDR3 covers 16 residues. CDR1 is MDHEN, CDR2 SYDVKM, per germline. The trim removed 7 bases at V and 5 bases at J, leaving 13 bases unmatched. This CDR3 reads CASTPAGREGIDTQYF. The CDR3 DNA reads TGTGCCAGCACTCCCGCTGGGCGGGAGGGCATAGATACGCAGTATTTT.

On this clonotype: A much larger clonotype is one base distant, so this may be a read error. The rearrangement uses TRBV10-2 and TRBJ1-6, with a possible D match to TRBD1 (5 bases). The CDR3 is made up of 13 amino acids. The V end lost 3 bases, the J end lost 11 bases, and 11 bases lay between the germline ends. CDR1 and CDR2 from the germline V gene are WSHSY and SAAADI. This CDR3 is CASSDRVLPPLHF. The CDR3 DNA follows: TGCGCCAGCAGTGACAGGGTCCTCCCACCCCTCCACTTT.

Concerning this clonotype: A clone one base away is much larger, so this may be a read error. The rearrangement joins TRBV6-1 to TRBJ1-2; no firm D call. The CDR3 runs 13 residues. From germline, CDR1 is MNHNS and CDR2 SASEGT. This chain's CDR3 is CACSERVSNGYTF. CDR3 nucleotides: TGTGCCTGCAGTGAACGGGTGTCTAATGGCTACACCTTC.

V usage is TRBV4-2 and J usage is TRBJ2-1; 7 bases map to TRBD2. This CDR3 contains 16 residues. Germline-derived CDR1 and CDR2 are LGHNA and YNFKEQ. V lost 3 bases, J lost 8 bases, and 13 bases stayed unmatched. The CDR3 nucleotides read TGTGCCAGCAGCCACTGGGAGGGGTTCGGGGTTGATGAGCAGTTCTTC. Translation gives CASSHWEGFGVDEQFF.

The sample holds many counts of this clonotype. This chain links TRBV29-1 with TRBJ1-5; D unresolved. The CDR3 totals 15 residues. The germline V gene encodes CDR1 SQVTM and CDR2 ANQGSEA. V was cut by 4 bases and J by 6 bases, with 19 bases left in between. The CDR3 is CSVVFVVAPGQPQHF. CDR3 bases: TGCAGCGTTGTTTTCGTGGTAGCTCCCGGTCAGCCCCAGCATTTT.

A remark on this clonotype: Sequence at one end of the junction differs from germline and may be a read error. The J gene is TRBJ2-5, the V gene TRBV6-5; weak D call: TRBD1 (6 bases). The CDR3 spans 15 residues. Germline V gene sequence: CDR1 MNHEY, CDR2 SVGAGI. The CDR3 sequence: CACSYDRTVQETQYF. DNA for the CDR3: TGTGCCTGCAGTTACGACAGGACAGTCCAAGAGACCCAGTACTTC.

On this clonotype: Since no conserved phenylalanine or tryptophan closes the CDR3, a read error is the likely cause. The rearrangement uses TRBV11-2 and TRBJ2-1; TRBD2 is a possible D gene (6 bases). Trimming shortened V by 4 bases and J by 1 base, and 14 bases separated the two germline ends. The CDR3 is 16 amino acids. The germline V gene has CDR1 SGHAT and CDR2 FQNNGV. CDR3 nucleotide sequence: TGTGCCAGCAGCTGGGACCACGGGAGTTCCTACAATGAGCAGTTCGTC. Residues: CASSWDHGSSYNEQFV.

With respect to this clonotype: The DNA is omitted, as the CDR3 cannot be located on it reliably, and the CDR3 follows TCRdb's listing. This chain links TRBV29-1 with TRBJ2-1; the table assigns TRBD1, which was not confirmed against the DNA. Germline CDR1 is SQVTM and CDR2 is ANQGSEA. The CDR3 is 13 residues long, counting both termini. The CDR3 sequence is CSVVGTGSNEQSF.

This clonotype has ten or more counts. This chain uses TRBV11-2 with TRBJ2-1; D might be TRBD1 (5 bases). The CDR3 spans 15 residues. Germline CDR1 is SGHAT and CDR2 is FQNNGV. V shed 0 bases and J shed 1 base, with 7 bases lying between them. CDR3 in DNA: TGTGCCAGCAGCTTAGATGGACAATCCTACAATGAGCAGTTCTTC. Protein: CASSLDGQSYNEQFF.

The chain combines TRBV5-5 with TRBJ2-1; the match to TRBD1 covers 8 bases. Germline V gene sequence: CDR1 SGHKS, CDR2 YYEKEE (reference sequence). The CDR3 sequence is 16 residues long. The V and J ends lost 4 bases and 12 bases, in that order; junction bases with no gene match: 18. The CDR3 nucleotides are TGTGCCAGCAGCATCCGAATGATAGGGACAGGTGGAGGGCAGTTCTTC. Residues: CASSIRMIGTGGGQFF.

This clonotype came up many times. V is TRBV4-2 and J is TRBJ2-1; 11 bases are a match to TRBD1. The CDR3 has 19 amino acids. V was clipped by 0 bases and J by 4 bases; unmatched bases: 11. CDR1 is LGHNA and CDR2 is YNFKEQ in the germline V gene. The CDR3 spells CASSQENTPGQGVYNEQFF. Here the CDR3 DNA reads TGTGCCAGCAGCCAAGAGAACACTCCGGGACAGGGGGTTTACAATGAGCAGTTCTTC.

This chain connects TRBV11-2 to TRBJ2-3; D gene unclear. CDR1 is SGHAT, CDR2 FQNNGV, per germline. The germline V and J ends were trimmed by 5 bases and 4 bases, with 13 bases remaining between them. The CDR3 runs to 14 residues. CDR3 in amino acids: CASSTHTLPDTQYF. The CDR3 region has the DNA TGTGCCAGCAGCACACATACCCTGCCAGATACGCAGTATTTT.

Comments on this clonotype: This may come from a read error, since a much larger clone is one base off. This chain connects TRBV6-5 to TRBJ2-7; D is ambiguous. The CDR3 loop spans 11 amino acids. CDR1 is MNHEY and CDR2 is SVGAGI in the germline V gene. Trimming removed 6 bases at V and 3 bases at J, with 6 bases between. CDR3 DNA: TGTGCCAGCAGACATGTCTACGAGCAGTACTTC. Amino acids: CASRHVYEQYF.